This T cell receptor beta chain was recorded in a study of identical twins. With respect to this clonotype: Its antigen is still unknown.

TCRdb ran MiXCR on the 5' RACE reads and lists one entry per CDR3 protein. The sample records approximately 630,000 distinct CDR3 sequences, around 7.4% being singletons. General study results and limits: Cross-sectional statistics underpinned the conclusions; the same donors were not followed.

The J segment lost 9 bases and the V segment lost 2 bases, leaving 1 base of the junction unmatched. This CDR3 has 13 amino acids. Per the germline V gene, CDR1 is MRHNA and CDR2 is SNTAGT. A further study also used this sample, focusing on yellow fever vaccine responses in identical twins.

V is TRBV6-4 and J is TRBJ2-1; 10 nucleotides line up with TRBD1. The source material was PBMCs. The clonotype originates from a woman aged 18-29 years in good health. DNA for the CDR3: TGTGCCAGCAGTGACGGGGACAGGGGTGAGCAGTTCTTC. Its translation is CASSDGDRGEQFF.